This T cell receptor beta chain was captured in a study of shared clonotypes between healthy human individuals. As for the study in general: For every donor, three CD4 naive, three CD4 memory, two CD8 naive and one CD8 memory plates were used. Findings and caveats of the study: Among a handful of donors, roughly 5% of naive CD4 clonotypes were found in common.

The germline CDR1 and CDR2 sequences are MNHNS and SASEGT. The ends were cut back, 10 bases at V and 0 bases at J, with 12 bases in the middle. The CDR3 loop spans 13 amino acids. Sequencing was performed with immunoSEQ multiplex PCR; in TCRdb, only in-frame clones are kept and a portion is missing. The sample has 2 million to 2.5 million clones, 90% to 96% seen once; the top ten hold approximately 0.13%. This clone has only one observation. The antigen is undetermined. The authors divided CD4+ cells into CD45RA+ naive and CD45RA-negative memory subsets. The chain recombines TRBV6-1 with TRBJ1-1, with a weak D call TRBD1 (5 bases). The TCR comes from a man aged 18 to 29 in good health. Input material: naive CD4+ T cells sorted from blood. The subset denotes: CD45RA+ positively selected. The CDR3 is CAIRANVNTEAFF. DNA for the CDR3: TGTGCCATCAGGGCCAACGTGAACACTGAAGCTTTCTTT.